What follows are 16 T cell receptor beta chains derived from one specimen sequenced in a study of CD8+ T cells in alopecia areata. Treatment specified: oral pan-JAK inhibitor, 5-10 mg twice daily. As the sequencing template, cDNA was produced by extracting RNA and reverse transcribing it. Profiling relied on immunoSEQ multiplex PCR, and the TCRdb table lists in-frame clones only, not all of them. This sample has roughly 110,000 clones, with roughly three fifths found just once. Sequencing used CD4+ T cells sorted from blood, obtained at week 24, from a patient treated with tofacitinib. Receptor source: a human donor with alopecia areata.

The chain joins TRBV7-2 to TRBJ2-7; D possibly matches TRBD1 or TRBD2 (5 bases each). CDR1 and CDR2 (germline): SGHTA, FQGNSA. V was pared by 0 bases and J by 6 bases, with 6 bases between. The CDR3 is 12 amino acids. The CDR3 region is CASSLAGVEQYF. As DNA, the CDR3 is TGTGCCAGCAGCTTAGCGGGGGTCGAGCAGTACTTC.

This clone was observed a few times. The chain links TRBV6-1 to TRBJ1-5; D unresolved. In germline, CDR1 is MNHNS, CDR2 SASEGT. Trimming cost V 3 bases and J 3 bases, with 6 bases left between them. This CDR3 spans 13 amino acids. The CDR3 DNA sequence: TGTGCCAGCAGTGAGCAAATCAATCAGCCCCAGCATTTT. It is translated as CASSEQINQPQHF.

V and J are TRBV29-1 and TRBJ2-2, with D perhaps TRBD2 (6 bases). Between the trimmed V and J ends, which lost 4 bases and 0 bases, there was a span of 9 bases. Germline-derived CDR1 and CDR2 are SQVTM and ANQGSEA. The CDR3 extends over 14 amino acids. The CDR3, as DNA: TGCAGCGTTGGGACTAACCCGAACACCGGGGAGCTGTTTTTT. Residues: CSVGTNPNTGELFF.

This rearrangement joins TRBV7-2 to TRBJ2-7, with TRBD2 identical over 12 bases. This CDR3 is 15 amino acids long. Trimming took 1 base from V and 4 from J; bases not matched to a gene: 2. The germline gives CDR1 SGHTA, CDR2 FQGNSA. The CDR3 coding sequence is TGTGCCAGCAGCTTAGTGACTAGCGGGGGATACGAGCAGTACTTC. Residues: CASSLVTSGGYEQYF.

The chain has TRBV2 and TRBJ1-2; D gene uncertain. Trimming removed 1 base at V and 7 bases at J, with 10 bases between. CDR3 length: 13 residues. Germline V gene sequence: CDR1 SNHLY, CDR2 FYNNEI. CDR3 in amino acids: CASSEGELLGYTF. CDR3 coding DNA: TGTGCCAGCAGTGAAGGCGAGTTACTTGGCTACACCTTC.

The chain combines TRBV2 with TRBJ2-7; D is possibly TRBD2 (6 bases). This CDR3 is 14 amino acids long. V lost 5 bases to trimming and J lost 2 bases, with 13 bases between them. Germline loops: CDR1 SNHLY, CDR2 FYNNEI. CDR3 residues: CASSSVGGPYEQYF. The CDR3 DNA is TGTGCCAGCAGTTCAGTCGGGGGACCCTACGAGCAGTACTTC.

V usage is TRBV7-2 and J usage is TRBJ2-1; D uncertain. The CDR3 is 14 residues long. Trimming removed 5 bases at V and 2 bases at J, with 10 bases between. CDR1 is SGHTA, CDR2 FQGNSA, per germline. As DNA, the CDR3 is TGTGCCAGCAGCCCCAGGTGGGCCTACAATGAGCAGTTCTTC. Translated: CASSPRWAYNEQFF. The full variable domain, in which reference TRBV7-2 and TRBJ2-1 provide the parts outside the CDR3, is GAGVSQSPSNKVTEKGKDVELRCDPISGHTALYWYRQSLGQGLEFLIYFQGNSAPDKSGLPSDRFSAERTGGSVSTLTIQRTQQEDSAVYLCASSPRWAYNEQFFGPGTRLTVL.

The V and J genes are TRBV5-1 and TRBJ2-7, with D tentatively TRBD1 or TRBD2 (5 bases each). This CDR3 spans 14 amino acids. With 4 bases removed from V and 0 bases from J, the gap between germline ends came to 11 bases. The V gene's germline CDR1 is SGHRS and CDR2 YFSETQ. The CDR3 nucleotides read TGCGCCAGCAGCCCCTGGGACGGCTCCTACGAGCAGTACTTC. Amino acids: CASSPWDGSYEQYF.

CDR3 nucleotides: TGTGCCAGCAGTAAGAGGGTTGGAAATCAGCCCCAGCATTTT. Translation gives CASSKRVGNQPQHF. V is TRBV2 and J is TRBJ1-5; D is unclear. Germline V lookup: CDR1 SNHLY, CDR2 FYNNEI. V dropped 5 bases and J dropped 4 bases, with 12 bases sitting between them. There are 14 residues in the CDR3.

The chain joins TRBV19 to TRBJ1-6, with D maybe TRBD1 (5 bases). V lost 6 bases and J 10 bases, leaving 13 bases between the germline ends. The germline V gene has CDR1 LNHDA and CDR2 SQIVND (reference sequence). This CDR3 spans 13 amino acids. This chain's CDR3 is CASRTQEGSPLHF. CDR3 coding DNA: TGTGCCAGTAGGACACAGGAGGGCTCACCCCTCCACTTT.

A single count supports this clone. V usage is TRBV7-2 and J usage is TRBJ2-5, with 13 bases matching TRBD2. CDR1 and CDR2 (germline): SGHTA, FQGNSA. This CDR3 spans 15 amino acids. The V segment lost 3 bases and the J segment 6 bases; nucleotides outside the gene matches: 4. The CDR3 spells CASSFTSGGAQTQYF. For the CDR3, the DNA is TGTGCCAGCAGCTTTACTAGCGGGGGGGCGCAGACCCAGTACTTC.

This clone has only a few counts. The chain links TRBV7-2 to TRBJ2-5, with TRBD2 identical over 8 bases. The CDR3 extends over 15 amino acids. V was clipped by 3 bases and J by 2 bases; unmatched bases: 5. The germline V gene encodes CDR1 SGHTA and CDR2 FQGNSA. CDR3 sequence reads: CASSFQASGQETQYF. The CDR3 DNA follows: TGTGCCAGCAGCTTTCAGGCTAGCGGGCAAGAGACCCAGTACTTC.

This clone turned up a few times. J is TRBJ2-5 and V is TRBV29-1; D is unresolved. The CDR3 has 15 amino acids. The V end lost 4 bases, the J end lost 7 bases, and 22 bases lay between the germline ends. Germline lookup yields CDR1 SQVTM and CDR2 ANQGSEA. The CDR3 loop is CSVGPASGFMGTQYF. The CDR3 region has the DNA TGCAGCGTTGGACCCGCATCGGGCTTTATGGGGACCCAGTACTTC.

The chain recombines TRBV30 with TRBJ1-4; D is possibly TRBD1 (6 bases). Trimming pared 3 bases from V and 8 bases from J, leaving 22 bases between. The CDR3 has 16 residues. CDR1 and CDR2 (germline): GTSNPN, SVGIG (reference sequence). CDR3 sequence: CAWSRPRQESREKLFF. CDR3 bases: TGTGCCTGGAGCCGCCCTCGACAGGAATCTCGGGAAAAACTGTTTTTT.

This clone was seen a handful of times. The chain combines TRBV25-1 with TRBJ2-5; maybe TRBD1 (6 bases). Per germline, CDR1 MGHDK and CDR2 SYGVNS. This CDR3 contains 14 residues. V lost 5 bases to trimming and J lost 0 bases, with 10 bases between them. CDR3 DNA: TGTGCCAGCAGTTTGAACAGGGACCAAGAGACCCAGTACTTC. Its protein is CASSLNRDQETQYF.

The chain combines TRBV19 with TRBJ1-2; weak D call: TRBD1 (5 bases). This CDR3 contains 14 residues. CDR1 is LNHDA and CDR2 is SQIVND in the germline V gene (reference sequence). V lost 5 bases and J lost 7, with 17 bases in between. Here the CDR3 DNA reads TGTGCCAGTAGTTTTGCCGGGGCCCAATCTGGCTACACCTTC. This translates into CASSFAGAQSGYTF.